This T cell receptor beta chain was sequenced in a study of vaccination effects on CD4 cells after COVID-19. Profiled with immunoSEQ multiplex PCR; TCRdb holds only in-frame clones, not every one. The sample includes around 40,000 clones, 73% of them seen just once. Trimming removed 1 base at V and 5 bases at J, with 12 bases between. Germline CDR1 and CDR2: LNHNV and YYDKDF (reference sequence). The CDR3 contains 15 residues. In regard to this clone: The antigen is undetermined.

In the ViraFEST assay, antigen-specific CD4+ clonotypes were identified by expansion after peptide-pool stimulation. CD4+ T cells were isolated after less than 12 days of culture. Convalescent patients had PCR-confirmed SARS-CoV-2 infection between March and December 2020. Sequenced here: CD4+ T cells from PBMCs cultured with a peptide pool, sampled before COVID-19 vaccination. The clonotype was recovered from a human donor who had a prior SARS-CoV-2 infection. This chain links TRBV15 with TRBJ2-1; a weak D match, TRBD2 (5 bases). The CDR3 DNA sequence: TGTGCCACCAGCAGAGCGGGATCCTCTAACAATGAGCAGTTCTTC. Its protein product is CATSRAGSSNNEQFF.